Shown below are 12 T cell receptor beta chains from a single sample sequenced in a study of blood T cell repertoires in COVID-19. Sequenced by immunoSEQ multiplex PCR; TCRdb stores in-frame clones only, minus some. The data hold some 500,000 clones, with over 75% observed a single time. The source material was PBMCs or T cells enriched from blood (not recorded which). The receptors shown here come from a middle-aged woman who had recovered from COVID-19.

The CDR3 nucleotides read TGTGCCAGCAGCTTATGGACTAGCGGGAGAGGAAACATTCAGTACTTC. Residues: CASSLWTSGRGNIQYF. The J gene is TRBJ2-4, the V gene TRBV7-9, with TRBD2 matching 13 bases. The V gene's germline CDR1 is SEHNR and CDR2 FQNEAQ (reference sequence). The CDR3 spans 16 residues. V gave up 2 bases and J gave up 6 bases; unmatched junction bases: 4.

About this clone itself: This specimen includes other DNA sequences encoding the same CDR3. The CDR3 protein is CASSLLAGQETQYF. The CDR3 nucleotides are TGTGCCAGCTCTCTTCTAGCGGGTCAAGAGACCCAGTACTTC. V and J are TRBV18 and TRBJ2-5; 8 bases are shared with TRBD2. CDR1 and CDR2 (germline): KGHSH, LQKENI. With V trimmed by 6 bases and J by 2 bases, 5 bases remained unmatched. There are 14 residues in the CDR3.

The V call is TRBV6-5, the J call TRBJ2-7; D gene uncertain. V lost 2 bases and J lost 4, with 6 bases in between. Per the germline V gene, CDR1 is MNHEY and CDR2 is SVGAGI. The CDR3 spans 12 residues. The CDR3 spells CASSYAGYEQYF. CDR3 coding DNA: TGTGCCAGCAGTTACGCAGGATACGAGCAGTACTTC.

This chain links TRBV25-1 with TRBJ2-5, with a possible D match to TRBD2 (5 bases). Germline CDR1 MGHDK, CDR2 SYGVNS. Trimming took 3 bases from V and 4 from J, leaving 9 bases between them. The CDR3 extends over 13 amino acids. DNA for the CDR3: TGTGCCAGCAGTGAGGTTGCGGGAGAGACCCAGTACTTC. Its translation is CASSEVAGETQYF.

This chain links TRBV9 with TRBJ2-2, with 10 bases identical to TRBD2. The CDR3 totals 16 residues. Trimming at V came to 0 bases and at J to 1 base, leaving 0 bases not matched to a gene. Germline CDR1 is SGDLS and CDR2 is YYNGEE. The CDR3 DNA sequence: TGTGCCAGCAGCGTAGGACTAGCGGGGAACACCGGGGAGCTGTTTTTT. As protein: CASSVGLAGNTGELFF.

This clone has only a few counts. This chain links TRBV11-3 with TRBJ2-7; TRBD2 agrees at 10 bases. The V and J ends lost 4 bases and 2 bases, in that order; junction bases with no gene match: 5. Germline-derived CDR1 and CDR2 are SGHNT and YENEEA. The CDR3 spans 15 residues. CDR3 sequence: CASSYGTSETYEQYF. The CDR3 DNA reads as TGTGCCAGCAGCTACGGGACTAGCGAGACCTACGAGCAGTACTTC.

This clone occurred a few times. This chain connects TRBV11-3 to TRBJ2-5, with D maybe TRBD1 (6 bases). The CDR3 contains 13 residues. Trimming left V 1 base short and J 5 bases short, with 8 bases between. Germline V gene data show CDR1 as SGHNT and CDR2 as YENEEA. CDR3 residues: CASSLARGETQYF. CDR3 bases: TGTGCCAGCAGCTTAGCGAGGGGGGAGACCCAGTACTTC.

The rearrangement uses TRBV25-1 and TRBJ1-2, with D maybe TRBD1 (5 bases). In germline, CDR1 is MGHDK, CDR2 SYGVNS. This CDR3 has 16 amino acids. V gave up 1 base and J gave up 5 bases, with 17 bases separating them. As DNA, the CDR3 is TGTGCCAGCAGTGAATTGTTGAATCCGGGACTATATGGCTACACCTTC. Encoded protein: CASSELLNPGLYGYTF.

This clone was found a few times. V usage is TRBV28 and J usage is TRBJ1-2, with 7 bases identical to TRBD1. The CDR3 extends over 14 amino acids. Per the germline V gene, CDR1 is MDHEN and CDR2 is SYDVKM. V shed 5 bases and J 8 bases; nucleotides not matched to a gene: 11. The chain's CDR3 is CASSQGGLADGYTF. The CDR3 DNA reads TGTGCCAGCAGTCAGGGGGGACTGGCGGACGGCTACACCTTC.

This clone was seen only once. This chain uses TRBV5-1 with TRBJ2-1; D ambiguous. The CDR3 consists of 14 residues. Germline V lookup: CDR1 SGHRS, CDR2 YFSETQ. Between the trimmed V and J ends, which lost 0 bases and 3 bases, there was a span of 7 bases. The CDR3 reads CASSLANLYNEQFF. CDR3 DNA sequence: TGCGCCAGCAGCTTGGCTAACCTCTACAATGAGCAGTTCTTC.

This chain uses TRBV27 with TRBJ1-1; TRBD1 aligns across 7 bases. Germline V gene data show CDR1 as MNHEY and CDR2 as SMNVEV (reference sequence). Trimming cost V 2 bases and J 1 base; bases outside gene matches: 4. This CDR3 has 15 amino acids. CDR3 DNA sequence: TGTGCCAGCAGTTTAAGGAGGACAGGGAACACTGAAGCTTTCTTT. It translates to CASSLRRTGNTEAFF.

This clone has more than one count but fewer than ten. V gene TRBV7-9 combines with J gene TRBJ1-5; TRBD1 agrees at 9 bases. Trimming removed 4 bases from V and 6 bases from J; junction bases left unmatched: 7. This CDR3 has 15 amino acids. In germline, CDR1 is SEHNR, CDR2 FQNEAQ (reference sequence). Here the CDR3 reads CASSSTRQGGQPQHF. The CDR3 nucleotides are TGTGCCAGCAGCTCCACTCGACAGGGGGGTCAGCCCCAGCATTTT. The full variable domain, its missing parts supplied by reference TRBV7-9 and TRBJ1-5, is DTGVSQNPRHKITKRGQNVTFRCDPISEHNRLYWYRQTLGQGPEFLTYFQNEAQLEKSRLLSDRFSAERPKGSFSTLEIQRTEQGDSAMYLCASSSTRQGGQPQHFGDGTRLSIL.